This entry concerns a single T cell receptor (beta chain). These data come from a study of blood T cell repertoires in COVID-19. Turning to the study itself: Whether acute or convalescent, the COVID-19 samples came from the United States, Italy and Spain. Sample material is recorded as cDNA or gDNA derived from T cells, B-cell-depleted T cells, or PBMCs.

As handled by the study authors: Scientists estimated how many nucleated cells there were by amplifying reference gene primers. Clones were sequenced by immunoSEQ multiplex PCR, and TCRdb holds only the in-frame ones, with some missing. The V and J calls and clone size were taken over from that table, and D and trimming were inferred from the DNA. Of some 290,000 clones listed, 80% to 85% are singletons. The V end lost 0 bases, the J end lost 5 bases, and 4 bases lay between the germline ends. CDR1 and CDR2 from the germline V gene are WNHNN and SYGVQD (reference sequence). This CDR3 region has 13 residues.

The chain has TRBV10-1 and TRBJ1-4; D not certain. This TCR came from a woman in her sixties or seventies with active or convalescent COVID-19. Input material: peripheral blood. CDR3 in DNA: TGCGCCAGCAGTGAGTCGGGCAATGAAAAACTGTTTTTT. Encoded protein: CASSESGNEKLFF.